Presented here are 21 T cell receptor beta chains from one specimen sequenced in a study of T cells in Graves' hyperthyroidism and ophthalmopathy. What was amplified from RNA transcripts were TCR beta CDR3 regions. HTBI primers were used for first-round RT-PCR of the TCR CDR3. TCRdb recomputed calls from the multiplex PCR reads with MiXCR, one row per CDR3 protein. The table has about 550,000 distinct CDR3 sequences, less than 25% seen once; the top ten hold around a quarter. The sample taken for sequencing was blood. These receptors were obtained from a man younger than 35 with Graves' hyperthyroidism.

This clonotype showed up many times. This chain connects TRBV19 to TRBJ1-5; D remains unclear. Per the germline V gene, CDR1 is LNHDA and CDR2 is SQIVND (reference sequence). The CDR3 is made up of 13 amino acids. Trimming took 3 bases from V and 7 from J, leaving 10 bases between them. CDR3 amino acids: CASSISSVQPQHF. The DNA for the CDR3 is TGTGCCAGTAGTATTAGTAGTGTGCAGCCCCAGCATTTT.

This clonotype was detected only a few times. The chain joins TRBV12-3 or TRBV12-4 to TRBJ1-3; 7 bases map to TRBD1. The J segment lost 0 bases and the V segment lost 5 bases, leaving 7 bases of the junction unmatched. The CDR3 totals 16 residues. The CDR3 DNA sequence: TGTGCCAGCAGTGACCTGGGACAGTTCTCTGGAAACACCATATATTTT. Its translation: CASSDLGQFSGNTIYF.

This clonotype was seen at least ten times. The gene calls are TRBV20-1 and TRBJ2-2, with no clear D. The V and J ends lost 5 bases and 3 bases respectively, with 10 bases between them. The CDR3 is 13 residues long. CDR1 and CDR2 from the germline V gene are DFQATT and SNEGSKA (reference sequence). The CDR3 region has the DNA TGCAGTGCTCCATACTACGACACCGGGGAGCTGTTTTTT. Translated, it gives CSAPYYDTGELFF.

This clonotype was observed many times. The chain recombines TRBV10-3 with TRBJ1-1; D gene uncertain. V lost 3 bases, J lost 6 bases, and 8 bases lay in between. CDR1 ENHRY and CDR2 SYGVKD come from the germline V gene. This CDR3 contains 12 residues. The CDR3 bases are TGTGCCATCAGTGAAAGGCCCCCTGAAGCTTTCTTT. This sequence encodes CAISERPPEAFF.

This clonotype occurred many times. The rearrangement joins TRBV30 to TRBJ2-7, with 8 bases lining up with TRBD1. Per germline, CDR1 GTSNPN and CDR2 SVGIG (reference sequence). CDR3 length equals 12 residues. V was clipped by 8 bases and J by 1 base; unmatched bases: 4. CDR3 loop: CASGQGSYEQYF. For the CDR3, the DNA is TGTGCCAGCGGACAGGGATCCTACGAGCAGTACTTC.

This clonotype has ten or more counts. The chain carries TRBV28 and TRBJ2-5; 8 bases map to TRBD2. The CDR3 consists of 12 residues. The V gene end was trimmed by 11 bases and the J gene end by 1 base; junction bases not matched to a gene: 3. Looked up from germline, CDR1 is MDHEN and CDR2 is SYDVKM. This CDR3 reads CAAGLAQETQYF. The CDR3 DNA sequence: TGTGCCGCTGGACTAGCCCAAGAGACCCAGTACTTC.

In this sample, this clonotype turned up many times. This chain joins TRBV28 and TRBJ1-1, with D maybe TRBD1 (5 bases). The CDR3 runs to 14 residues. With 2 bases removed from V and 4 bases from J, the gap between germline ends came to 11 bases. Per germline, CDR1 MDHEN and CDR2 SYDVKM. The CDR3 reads CASSLRGSGTEAFF. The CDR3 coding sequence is TGTGCCAGCAGTTTAAGGGGTAGTGGCACTGAAGCTTTCTTT.

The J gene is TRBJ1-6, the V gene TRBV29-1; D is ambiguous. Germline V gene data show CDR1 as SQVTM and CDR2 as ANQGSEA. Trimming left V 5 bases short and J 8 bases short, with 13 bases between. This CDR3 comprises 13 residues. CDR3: CSVRTGWDSPLHF. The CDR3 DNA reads TGCAGCGTTCGGACGGGGTGGGATTCACCCCTCCACTTT.

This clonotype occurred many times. The CDR3 DNA is TGTGCCAGTAGTGAAGGGGAAGAGACCCAGTACTTC. It yields the protein CASSEGEETQYF. The chain joins TRBV19 to TRBJ2-5; D may be TRBD1 (5 bases). The germline V gene encodes CDR1 LNHDA and CDR2 SQIVND (reference sequence). This CDR3 is built from 12 residues. Trimming stripped 5 bases from V and 3 bases from J, with 7 bases between.

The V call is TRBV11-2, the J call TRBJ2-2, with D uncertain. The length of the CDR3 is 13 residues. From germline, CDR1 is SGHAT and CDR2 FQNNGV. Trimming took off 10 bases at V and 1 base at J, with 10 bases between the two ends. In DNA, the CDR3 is TGTGCCACCGCCATGATGAACACCGGGGAGCTGTTTTTT. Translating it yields CATAMMNTGELFF.

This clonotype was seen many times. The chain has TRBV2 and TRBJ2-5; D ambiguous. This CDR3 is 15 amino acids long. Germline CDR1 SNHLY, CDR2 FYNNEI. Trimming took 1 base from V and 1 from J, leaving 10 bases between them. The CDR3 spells CASSEGVSSQETQYF. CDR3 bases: TGTGCCAGCAGTGAAGGGGTTAGTTCCCAAGAGACCCAGTACTTC.

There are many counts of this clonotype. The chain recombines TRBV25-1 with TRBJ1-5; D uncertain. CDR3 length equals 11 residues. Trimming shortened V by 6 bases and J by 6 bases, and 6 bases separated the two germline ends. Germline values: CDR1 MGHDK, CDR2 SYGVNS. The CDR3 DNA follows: TGTGCCAGCAGATGGTCTCAGCCCCAGCATTTT. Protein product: CASRWSQPQHF.

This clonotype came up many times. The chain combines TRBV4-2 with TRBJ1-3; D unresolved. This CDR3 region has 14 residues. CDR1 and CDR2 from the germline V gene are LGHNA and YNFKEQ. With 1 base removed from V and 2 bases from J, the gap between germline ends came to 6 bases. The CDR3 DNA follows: TGTGCCAGCAGCCAAGCTGGAGCTGGAAACACCATATATTTT. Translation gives CASSQAGAGNTIYF.

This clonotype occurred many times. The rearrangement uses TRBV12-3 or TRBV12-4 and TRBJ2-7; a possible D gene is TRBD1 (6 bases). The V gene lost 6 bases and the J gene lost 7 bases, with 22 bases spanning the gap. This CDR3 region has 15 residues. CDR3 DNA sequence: TGTGCCAGCAGCTTACTGCTCACAGGGTTCGGAGAGCAGTACTTC. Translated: CASSLLLTGFGEQYF.

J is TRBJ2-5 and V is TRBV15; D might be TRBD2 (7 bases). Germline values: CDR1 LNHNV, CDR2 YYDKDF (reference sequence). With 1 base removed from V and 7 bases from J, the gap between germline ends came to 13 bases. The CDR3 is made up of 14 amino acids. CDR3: CATSRGEGGRTQYF. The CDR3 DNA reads TGTGCCACCAGCAGAGGGGAGGGGGGCCGGACCCAGTACTTC. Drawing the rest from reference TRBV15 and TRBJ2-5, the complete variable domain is DAMVIQNPRYQVTQFGKPVTLSCSQTLNHNVMYWYQQKSSQAPKLLFHYYDKDFNNEADTPDNFQSRRPNTSFCFLDIRSPGLGDTAMYLCATSRGEGGRTQYFGPGTRLLVL.

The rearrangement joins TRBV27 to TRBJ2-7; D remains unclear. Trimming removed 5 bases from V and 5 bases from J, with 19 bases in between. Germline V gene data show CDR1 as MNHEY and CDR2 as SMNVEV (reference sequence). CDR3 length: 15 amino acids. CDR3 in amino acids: CASSERSVRKNEQYF. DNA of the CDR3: TGTGCCAGCAGTGAAAGGTCCGTTCGTAAGAACGAGCAGTACTTC.

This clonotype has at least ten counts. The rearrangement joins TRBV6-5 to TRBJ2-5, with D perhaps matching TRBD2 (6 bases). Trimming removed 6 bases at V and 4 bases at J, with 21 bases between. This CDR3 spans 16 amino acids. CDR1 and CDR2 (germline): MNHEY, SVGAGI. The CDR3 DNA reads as TGTGCCAGCAGGACATTAGAGGGACTTGGGGGAGAGACCCAGTACTTC. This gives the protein CASRTLEGLGGETQYF.

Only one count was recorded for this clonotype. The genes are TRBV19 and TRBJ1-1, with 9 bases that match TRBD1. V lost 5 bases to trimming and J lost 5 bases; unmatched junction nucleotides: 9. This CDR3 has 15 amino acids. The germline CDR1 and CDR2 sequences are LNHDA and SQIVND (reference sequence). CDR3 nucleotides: TGTGCCAGTAGTGCATTGACAGGGGGGTATACTGAAGCTTTCTTT. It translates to CASSALTGGYTEAFF.

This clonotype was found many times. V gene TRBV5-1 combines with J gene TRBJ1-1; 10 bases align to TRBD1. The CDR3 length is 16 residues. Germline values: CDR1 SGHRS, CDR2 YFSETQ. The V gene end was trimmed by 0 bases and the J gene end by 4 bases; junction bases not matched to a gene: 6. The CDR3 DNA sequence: TGCGCCAGCAGCTTGGGGACAGGGGGATTTGGCACTGAAGCTTTCTTT. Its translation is CASSLGTGGFGTEAFF.

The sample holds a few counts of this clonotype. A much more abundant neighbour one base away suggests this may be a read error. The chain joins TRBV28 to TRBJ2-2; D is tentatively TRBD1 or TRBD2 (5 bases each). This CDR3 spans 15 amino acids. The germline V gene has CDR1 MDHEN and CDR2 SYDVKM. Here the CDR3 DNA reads TGTGCCAGCAGTTTCCTTGGACAAATCACCGGGGAGCTGTGTTTT. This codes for CASSFLGQITGELCF.

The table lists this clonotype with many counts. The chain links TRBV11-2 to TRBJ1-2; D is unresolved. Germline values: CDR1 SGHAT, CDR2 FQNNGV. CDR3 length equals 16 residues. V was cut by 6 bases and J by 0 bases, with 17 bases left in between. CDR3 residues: CASRPGGSASNYGYTF. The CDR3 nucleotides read TGTGCCAGCAGACCCGGTGGGTCAGCTTCTAACTATGGCTACACCTTC. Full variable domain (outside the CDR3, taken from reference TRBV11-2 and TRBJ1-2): EAGVAQSPRYKIIEKRQSVAFWCNPISGHATLYWYQQILGQGPKLLIQFQNNGVVDDSQLPKDRFSAERLKGVDSTLKIQPAKLEDSAVYLCASRPGGSASNYGYTFGSGTRLTVV.